Listed here are 17 T cell receptor beta chains from one sample, sequenced in a study of post-analysis software for immune sequencing data. Included in the TCR beta cDNA libraries were unique molecular identifiers. TCRdb ran MiXCR on the PCR reads and lists one entry per CDR3 protein. The repertoire has some 370,000 distinct CDR3 sequences, 30% to 45% of them found once; the top ten carry about an eighth. Notes on the study in general: Compared with controls, patients had more of 4 or 5 TRBV segments, including TRBV5-6, TRBV5-1 and TRBV20-1.

Their antigen targets remain unknown. The sample comprised blood. These receptors all come from a girl aged 5 to 17 with multiple sclerosis.

The count of this clonotype is one. The rearrangement links TRBV2 to TRBJ2-7; D unresolved. CDR1 and CDR2 (germline): SNHLY, FYNNEI. This CDR3 region has 13 residues. The V gene lost 2 bases and the J gene lost 6 bases, with 11 bases spanning the gap. CDR3 coding DNA: TGTGCCAGCAGTGAATTAAAGGGTCGCGAGCAGTACTTC. It specifies CASSELKGREQYF.

The sample holds many counts of this clonotype. The chain recombines TRBV7-8 with TRBJ2-1, with 7 bases matching TRBD1. J gave up 2 bases and V 0 bases, and 4 bases lay outside the gene matches. The CDR3 runs to 16 residues. CDR1 is SGHVS and CDR2 is FQNEAQ in the germline V gene. The CDR3 is CASSLAGTAAYNEQFF. The CDR3 nucleotides are TGTGCCAGCAGCTTAGCGGGGACAGCCGCCTACAATGAGCAGTTCTTC.

The rearrangement joins TRBV29-1 to TRBJ1-1; TRBD1 agrees at 7 bases. Germline CDR1 SQVTM, CDR2 ANQGSEA. The CDR3 totals 14 residues. The J segment lost 4 bases and the V segment lost 3 bases, leaving 8 bases of the junction unmatched. CDR3 sequence (DNA): TGCAGCGTTGAGGAACAAACAGGGGTCACTGAAGCTTTCTTT. Encoded protein: CSVEEQTGVTEAFF.

A few counts support this clonotype. The chain combines TRBV4-3 with TRBJ2-4; 9 nucleotides line up with TRBD1. The J call may be in error: the DNA end matches TRBJ2-5 better. The germline V gene has CDR1 LGHNA and CDR2 YSLEER. The CDR3 runs to 17 residues. The CDR3 DNA reads TGCGCCAGCAGCCAAAGCGCGGGACAGGGAACACAAGAGACCCAGTACTTC. This codes for CASSQSAGQGTQETQYF.

The table lists this clonotype with a few counts. This chain links TRBV20-1 with TRBJ2-1, with 12 bases aligning to TRBD2. The ends lost 8 bases at V and 8 bases at J; junction bases unmatched: 10. The CDR3 has 14 residues. CDR1 and CDR2 from the germline V gene are DFQATT and SNEGSKA (reference sequence). CDR3 region: CSRASTSGGHEQFF. As DNA, the CDR3 is TGCAGTCGAGCTTCGACTAGCGGGGGACATGAGCAGTTCTTC.

As regards this clonotype: A much more abundant neighbour one base away suggests this may be a read error. The rearrangement links TRBV7-2 to TRBJ2-7; D is unresolved. The CDR3 sequence is 13 residues long. The V gene's germline CDR1 is SGHTA and CDR2 FQGNSA. Trimming removed 5 bases from V and 7 bases from J, with 15 bases in between. In DNA, the CDR3 is TGTGCCAGCAGCCACCCCTACGCGGATGAGCAGTACTTC. As protein: CASSHPYADEQYF.

Only a few counts were recorded for this clonotype. The chain joins TRBV7-9 to TRBJ2-7, with 12 bases fitting TRBD1. This CDR3 region has 15 residues. V lost 1 base and J lost 5; bases outside the gene matches: 3. Germline CDR1 reads SEHNR; CDR2 reads FQNEAQ (reference sequence). CDR3 coding DNA: TGTGCCAGCAGCTTAGGGGACAGGGGGCGCCACGAGCAGTACTTC. This gives the protein CASSLGDRGRHEQYF.

The rearrangement joins TRBV7-9 to TRBJ2-6; D uncertain. The germline V gene has CDR1 SEHNR and CDR2 FQNEAQ (reference sequence). V lost 8 bases and J 0 bases, leaving 11 bases between the germline ends. This CDR3 comprises 15 residues. In nucleotides, the CDR3 is TGTGCCAGCGAGGCACACAACTCTGGGGCCAACGTCCTGACTTTC. Its translation: CASEAHNSGANVLTF.

This clonotype has more than one count but fewer than ten. The gene calls are TRBV10-3 and TRBJ2-7; D not resolved. This CDR3 region has 12 residues. Germline V CDR1 and CDR2: ENHRY, SYGVKD. The V and J ends lost 0 bases and 3 bases respectively, with 3 bases between them. The CDR3 loop reads CAISESYYEQYF. Written as DNA, the CDR3 is TGTGCCATCAGTGAGTCCTACTACGAGCAGTACTTC.

This clonotype was seen a few times. The chain couples TRBV5-1 to TRBJ2-7; D tentatively reads TRBD1 or TRBD2 (5 bases each). The germline V gene has CDR1 SGHRS and CDR2 YFSETQ. This CDR3 region has 15 residues. The V and J ends lost 3 bases and 4 bases respectively, with 17 bases between them. CDR3 region: CASSSTGTVMYEQYF. For the CDR3, the DNA is TGCGCCAGCAGCTCAACCGGGACGGTGATGTACGAGCAGTACTTC.

The rearrangement uses TRBV7-9 and TRBJ1-1; no firm D call. CDR1 is SEHNR and CDR2 is FQNEAQ in the germline V gene (reference sequence). The CDR3 consists of 14 residues. Trimming took off 4 bases at V and 11 bases at J, with 20 bases between the two ends. This chain's CDR3 is CASSSPLETYRAFF. The CDR3 nucleotides read TGTGCCAGCAGCTCCCCACTCGAAACCTATCGGGCTTTCTTT.

This clonotype was recorded at least ten times. The chain links TRBV6-2 or TRBV6-3 to TRBJ2-3; tentatively, D is TRBD1 (5 bases). Germline assignment: CDR1 MNHEY and CDR2 SVGEGT. This CDR3 region has 17 residues. V gave up 2 bases and J gave up 0 bases, with 15 bases separating them. The CDR3 spells CASSYRRASSSTDTQYF. The CDR3 DNA reads as TGTGCCAGCAGTTACCGCAGGGCGTCATCTAGCACAGATACGCAGTATTTT.

A few counts support this clonotype. The chain recombines TRBV20-1 with TRBJ2-1; a possible D gene is TRBD2 (6 bases). This CDR3 has 13 residues. Trimming removed 5 bases from V and 5 bases from J, with 13 bases in between. From germline, CDR1 is DFQATT and CDR2 SNEGSKA (reference sequence). The CDR3 DNA reads as TGCAGTGCTGGCGGGACTCGGGACAATGAGCAGTTCTTC. As protein: CSAGGTRDNEQFF.

The sample holds a few counts of this clonotype. The chain employs TRBV6-5 and TRBJ2-3; the match to TRBD2 covers 13 bases. V lost 6 bases and J lost 10; bases outside the gene matches: 10. From germline, CDR1 is MNHEY and CDR2 SVGAGI. The CDR3 runs to 15 residues. The CDR3 region is CASSPTSGGIEAQYF. CDR3 DNA: TGTGCCAGCAGCCCGACTAGCGGGGGGATTGAGGCGCAGTATTTT.

On this clonotype: The final CDR3 position lacks the conserved phenylalanine or tryptophan, pointing to a likely read error. The gene calls are TRBV24-1 and TRBJ2-2, with D perhaps matching TRBD1 (5 bases). The germline V and J ends were trimmed by 3 bases and 6 bases, with 7 bases remaining between them. Germline-derived CDR1 and CDR2 are KGHDR and SFDVKD. The CDR3 totals 13 residues. CDR3 loop: CATSDAGSGELFC. The CDR3, as DNA: TGTGCCACCAGTGATGCAGGGTCCGGGGAGCTGTTTTGT.

This clonotype was seen at least ten times. The chain has TRBV27 and TRBJ1-5; no definite D call. Germline V gives CDR1 MNHEY, CDR2 SMNVEV (reference sequence). Trimming removed 0 bases at V and 7 bases at J, with 13 bases between. This CDR3 has 15 residues. The CDR3 DNA follows: TGTGCCAGCAGTTTATCGTACGGGAAAGGGCAGCCCCAGCATTTT. It translates to CASSLSYGKGQPQHF.

This clonotype turned up a few times. The chain combines TRBV20-1 with TRBJ2-1; 11 bases map to TRBD2. The germline gives CDR1 DFQATT, CDR2 SNEGSKA (reference sequence). The V gene end was trimmed by 5 bases and the J gene end by 4 bases; junction bases not matched to a gene: 10. The CDR3 covers 16 residues. This CDR3 is CSAPFIAGGRYNEQFF. As DNA, the CDR3 is TGCAGTGCTCCATTTATAGCGGGGGGGCGGTACAATGAGCAGTTCTTC.